This T cell receptor beta chain was captured by sequencing in a study of blood T cell repertoires in COVID-19. Study details: COVID-19 samples collected from the United States, Italy and Spain covered acute and convalescent phases. PBMCs, B-cell-depleted T cells, or T cells were the source of the cDNA or gDNA that made up the material.

In the source study's methods: Amplifying reference gene primers gave estimates of nucleated cell counts. The repertoire was sequenced with immunoSEQ multiplex PCR; TCRdb's copy has only in-frame clones and lacks some. That table is the source of V, J and clone size, and D and trimming were worked out from the DNA. The sample contains about 240,000 clones, 75% to 90% of which appear only once. This clone was seen a single time. Germline lookup yields CDR1 KGHSH and CDR2 LQKENI. V lost 3 bases, J lost 4 bases, and 7 bases lay in between. The CDR3 covers 13 residues. The material sequenced was peripheral blood. The rearrangement joins TRBV18 to TRBJ2-1; no clear D. The TCR was taken from a man aged 55 to 70 who had recovered from COVID-19. The CDR3 region has the DNA TGTGCCAGCTCACCTGGGCAATACAATGAGCAGTTCTTC. Protein sequence: CASSPGQYNEQFF.